These T cell receptor beta chains were read from a single sample in a study of technical replicates of blood from a few donors. The assay was immunoSEQ multiplex PCR, and TCRdb's table has in-frame clones only and misses some. This sample has more than 90,000 clones, with 95% found just once. The specimen sequenced was T cells isolated from PBMCs. The source is a human donor in good health. Both conserved end residues are part of each CDR3. The order of the fields is D gene, clone size, V gene, J gene, CDR3 protein, CDR3 DNA. D genes are given only for firm matches. Not every row has a clone size; where given, it reads once, few, many or a size class.

D gene: -
clone size: -
V gene: TRBV29-1
J gene: TRBJ2-7
CDR3 protein: CSVEDVAYEQYF
CDR3 DNA: TGCAGCGTTGAAGACGTCGCCTACGAGCAGTACTTC

D gene: TRBD2
clone size: -
V gene: TRBV18
J gene: TRBJ2-7
CDR3 protein: CASSQTEGGPYEQYF
CDR3 DNA: TGTGCCAGCTCACAAACAGAGGGAGGGCCCTACGAGCAGTACTTC

D gene: TRBD1
clone size: once
V gene: TRBV19
J gene: TRBJ2-1
CDR3 protein: CASSREQGNDEQFF
CDR3 DNA: TGTGCCAGTAGCCGCGAACAGGGGAATGATGAGCAGTTCTTC

D gene: -
clone size: -
V gene: TRBV5-6
J gene: TRBJ1-1
CDR3 protein: CASSLLRYVGTQAFF
CDR3 DNA: TGTGCCAGCAGCTTGTTGAGGTATGTCGGGACACAAGCTTTCTTT

D gene: TRBD2
clone size: -
V gene: TRBV4-1
J gene: TRBJ2-7
CDR3 protein: CASSQEGGSGRYSYEQYF
CDR3 DNA: TGCGCCAGCAGCCAAGAAGGAGGTAGCGGGAGGTACTCCTACGAGCAGTACTTC

D gene: -
clone size: -
V gene: TRBV9
J gene: TRBJ1-3
CDR3 protein: CASSSLWSGDSGNTIYF
CDR3 DNA: TGTGCCAGCAGCTCGTTGTGGTCCGGGGACTCTGGAAACACCATATATTTT

D gene: -
clone size: -
V gene: TRBV7-9
J gene: TRBJ2-1
CDR3 protein: CASMGALNNEQFF
CDR3 DNA: TGTGCCAGCATGGGGGCGCTTAACAATGAGCAGTTCTTC

D gene: TRBD1
clone size: -
V gene: TRBV29-1
J gene: TRBJ2-1
CDR3 protein: CSVEGQGAHNEQFF
CDR3 DNA: TGCAGCGTTGAAGGACAGGGGGCCCACAATGAGCAGTTCTTC

D gene: -
clone size: -
V gene: TRBV7-2
J gene: TRBJ2-7
CDR3 protein: CASSSRAHEQYF
CDR3 DNA: TGTGCCAGCAGCTCGCGGGCCCACGAGCAGTACTTC

D gene: -
clone size: -
V gene: TRBV5-1
J gene: TRBJ2-3
CDR3 protein: CASSNNAGGTDTQYF
CDR3 DNA: TGCGCCAGCAGCAATAATGCCGGGGGCACAGATACGCAGTATTTT